This T cell receptor (beta chain) was recorded in a study of cytomegalovirus exposure and HLA in healthy donors. 13 Jbeta primers and 60 Vbeta primers were used for the PCR. Here immunoSEQ multiplex PCR was the method, and the copy in TCRdb shows in-frame clones only, minus some. This sample's table reports roughly 80,000 clones. J was trimmed by 3 bases and V by 4 bases; bases with no gene match: 5. CDR3 length: 15 amino acids. Germline CDR1 LGHNA, CDR2 YNFKEQ. The sequencing input was PBMCs. The rearrangement joins TRBV4-2 to TRBJ2-5; 10 bases are shared with TRBD2. The sequence derives from a woman younger than 45 in good health and CMV-seronegative. The chain's CDR3 is CASSPRLAGEETQYF. The CDR3 DNA follows: TGTGCCAGCAGCCCAAGGCTAGCGGGGGAAGAGACCCAGTACTTC.